The 22 T cell receptor beta chains presented below share a single source sample, sequenced in a study of human T cells and chemical hapten exposure. The time point here: pre-sensitization, week 0. The treatment here: therapeutic diphenylcyclopropenone sensitization with weekly scalp DPC. Via MiXCR, TCRdb re-called the RACE reads, giving one row per CDR3 protein. Of roughly 380,000 distinct CDR3 sequences in the sample, more than 4.5% are singletons; the top ten hold 2.6%. Sequencing used whole blood, obtained in connection with sensitization to the hapten diphenylcyclopropenone (DPC). The receptor set was obtained from a woman aged 50 to 60 with alopecia areata. Some clones in this sample may be carry-over from other donors' samples.

The chain employs TRBV3-1 and TRBJ2-1; D gene ambiguous. The CDR3 contains 14 residues. The V end was cut by 0 bases, the J end by 6 bases, with 9 bases between. Germline CDR1 LGHDT, CDR2 YNNKEL (reference sequence). The CDR3 is CASSQDAASNEQFF. The CDR3, as DNA: TGTGCCAGCAGCCAAGATGCAGCGTCCAATGAGCAGTTCTTC.

There are many counts of this clonotype. The chain joins TRBV3-1 to TRBJ2-3, with no clear D. This CDR3 is built from 16 residues. Germline assignment: CDR1 LGHDT and CDR2 YNNKEL (reference sequence). V was pared by 4 bases and J by 2 bases, with 16 bases between. For the CDR3, the DNA is TGTGCCAGCAGCCCCGACCCGGACCCGATCACAGATACGCAGTATTTT. Translation gives CASSPDPDPITDTQYF.

The rearrangement links TRBV7-2 to TRBJ2-1; 13 bases align to TRBD2. Germline V CDR1 and CDR2: SGHTA, FQGNSA. CDR3 length: 19 residues. The V gene end was trimmed by 2 bases and the J gene end by 6 bases; junction bases not matched to a gene: 13. This CDR3 reads CASSLRFSGLAGRGNEQFF. The DNA of the CDR3 is TGTGCCAGCAGCTTAAGATTTTCGGGACTAGCGGGACGGGGCAATGAGCAGTTCTTC.

This clonotype was picked up a small number of times. This chain joins TRBV20-1 and TRBJ1-6; TRBD1 aligns across 10 bases. CDR3 length: 13 amino acids. Germline V gene sequence: CDR1 DFQATT, CDR2 SNEGSKA (reference sequence). J was trimmed by 12 bases and V by 5 bases; bases with no gene match: 7. The chain's CDR3 is CSARDRGRRPLHF. CDR3 nucleotide sequence: TGCAGTGCTCGTGACAGGGGGCGCAGACCCCTCCACTTT.

The chain has TRBV20-1 and TRBJ1-3, with unresolved D. V lost 1 base and J lost 5, with 3 bases in between. There are 11 residues in the CDR3. Germline V gene data show CDR1 as DFQATT and CDR2 as SNEGSKA (reference sequence). The DNA for the CDR3 is TGCAGTGCTAGAGGGAGAAACACCATATATTTT. It translates to CSARGRNTIYF.

This chain uses TRBV30 with TRBJ1-5, with D unresolved. The CDR3 covers 13 residues. Germline V CDR1 and CDR2: GTSNPN, SVGIG (reference sequence). Trimming stripped 5 bases from V and 0 bases from J, with 8 bases between. The CDR3 loop is CAWQADSNQPQHF. CDR3 DNA: TGTGCCTGGCAAGCGGATAGCAATCAGCCCCAGCATTTT. Based on the CDR3 plus reference TRBV30 and TRBJ1-5, the full variable domain is SQTIHQWPATLVQPVGSPLSLECTVEGTSNPNLYWYRQAAGRGLQLLFYSVGIGQISSEVPQNLSASRPQDRQFILSSKKLLLSDSGFYLCAWQADSNQPQHFGDGTRLSIL.

In its sample, this clonotype was seen many times. The rearrangement joins TRBV7-2 to TRBJ1-1; D ambiguous. CDR1 and CDR2 (germline): SGHTA, FQGNSA. The CDR3 covers 14 residues. Trimming took 8 bases from V and 0 from J, leaving 13 bases between them. In DNA form, the CDR3 reads TGTGCCAGCGGATTATTATCGTTGAACACTGAAGCTTTCTTT. Encoded protein: CASGLLSLNTEAFF.

This chain connects TRBV7-9 to TRBJ2-5; D may be TRBD1 (5 bases). The CDR3 sequence is 14 residues long. Germline V gene lookup returns CDR1 SEHNR and CDR2 FQNEAQ (reference sequence). Trimming took 5 bases from V and 2 from J, leaving 12 bases between them. In DNA, the CDR3 is TGTGCCAGCAGCCAATTTAGGGGACAAGAGACCCAGTACTTC. This gives the protein CASSQFRGQETQYF.

This clonotype has just a few counts. The rearrangement uses TRBV6-5 and TRBJ1-2; 8 nucleotides align to TRBD1. The ends lost 2 bases at V and 6 bases at J; junction bases unmatched: 2. This CDR3 spans 13 amino acids. Germline V gives CDR1 MNHEY, CDR2 SVGAGI. The CDR3 loop reads CASSYIQGDGYTF. The DNA for the CDR3 is TGTGCCAGCAGTTACATACAGGGGGATGGCTACACCTTC.

This clonotype was observed many times. The chain links TRBV4-2 to TRBJ2-3; weak D call: TRBD2 (5 bases). Trimming took 0 bases from V and 8 from J, leaving 15 bases between them. This CDR3 contains 15 residues. Germline lookup yields CDR1 LGHNA and CDR2 YNFKEQ. CDR3 loop: CASSQETGSVGTQYF. For the CDR3, the DNA is TGTGCCAGCAGCCAAGAGACGGGGAGCGTGGGTACGCAGTATTTT.

This clonotype appeared a few times. The rearrangement links TRBV5-5 to TRBJ1-5, with D tentatively TRBD1 (5 bases). Trimming cost V 1 base and J 6 bases, with 11 bases left between them. This CDR3 spans 14 amino acids. Germline assignment: CDR1 SGHKS and CDR2 YYEKEE (reference sequence). CDR3 sequence: CASSLWGTGQPQHF. CDR3 in DNA: TGTGCCAGCAGCTTGTGGGGCACAGGTCAGCCCCAGCATTTT.

This clonotype was recorded at least ten times. CDR3 sequence (DNA): TGCGCCAGCAGTAGCGGGAGTGCAGATACGCAGTATTTT. Translation gives CASSSGSADTQYF. This sequence joins TRBV10-1 and TRBJ2-3; 8 nucleotides line up with TRBD2. Looked up from germline, CDR1 is WNHNN and CDR2 is SYGVQD (reference sequence). The CDR3 length is 13 residues. Trimming took 5 bases from V and 4 from J; bases not matched to a gene: 2.

V gene TRBV20-1 combines with J gene TRBJ2-2; D is perhaps TRBD1 (6 bases). V lost 6 bases and J 1 base, leaving 9 bases between the germline ends. Germline V lookup: CDR1 DFQATT, CDR2 SNEGSKA (reference sequence). The CDR3 has 13 residues. The CDR3 is CSATTGNTGELFF. The CDR3 DNA is TGCAGTGCAACGACAGGGAACACCGGGGAGCTGTTTTTT.

V is TRBV7-8 and J is TRBJ2-4, with D uncertain. The V and J ends lost 1 base and 3 bases respectively, with 10 bases between them. Germline V lookup: CDR1 SGHVS, CDR2 FQNEAQ. The CDR3 has 15 residues. DNA of the CDR3: TGTGCCAGCAGCTTAGAGGTCGGCAGCAAAAACATTCAGTACTTC. Its protein product is CASSLEVGSKNIQYF.

J is TRBJ1-1 and V is TRBV6-5; the match to TRBD1 covers 8 bases. Germline CDR1 reads MNHEY; CDR2 reads SVGAGI. This CDR3 comprises 13 residues. The J segment lost 3 bases and the V segment lost 7 bases, leaving 4 bases of the junction unmatched. CDR3 in DNA: TGTGCCAGCACTTTACAGGGGGACACTGAAGCTTTCTTT. It translates to CASTLQGDTEAFF.

The rearrangement links TRBV18 to TRBJ1-4; tentatively, D is TRBD1 (6 bases). Germline loops: CDR1 KGHSH, CDR2 LQKENI. V gave up 2 bases and J gave up 7 bases, with 11 bases separating them. The CDR3 covers 14 residues. CDR3 DNA: TGTGCCAGCTCACCAACAGGGCGGGGTGAAAAACTGTTTTTT. Translating it yields CASSPTGRGEKLFF.

This clonotype showed up just a few times. This chain uses TRBV29-1 with TRBJ2-2, with D hard to call. Deletions cut 3 bases from V and 6 bases from J, with 20 bases between. The germline CDR1 and CDR2 sequences are SQVTM and ANQGSEA. CDR3 size: 16 residues. The CDR3 spells CSVEKLAPLGPGELFF. The CDR3 bases are TGCAGCGTTGAGAAGTTGGCTCCCCTTGGGCCCGGGGAGCTGTTTTTT.

The sample holds many counts of this clonotype. The rearrangement links TRBV5-4 to TRBJ2-3; 8 bases line up with TRBD2. V shed 1 base, J shed 0 bases, and the junction held 4 bases outside the gene matches. In germline, CDR1 is SGHNT, CDR2 YYREEE (reference sequence). The CDR3 length is 16 residues. The CDR3 DNA is TGTGCCAGCAGCTTGCGACTAGCGTCTAGCACAGATACGCAGTATTTT. It encodes CASSLRLASSTDTQYF. The variable domain in full, with the rest retrieved from reference TRBV5-4 and TRBJ2-3, is ETGVTQSPTHLIKTRGQQVTLRCSSQSGHNTVSWYQQALGQGPQFIFQYYREEENGRGNFPPRFSGLQFPNYSSELNVNALELDDSALYLCASSLRLASSTDTQYFGPGTRLTVL.

This clonotype was seen more than once but under ten times. This chain joins TRBV2 and TRBJ2-3; the match to TRBD2 covers 9 bases. This CDR3 comprises 15 residues. Looked up from germline, CDR1 is SNHLY and CDR2 is FYNNEI. J lost 1 base, V lost 6 bases, and 5 bases had no gene match. The CDR3 nucleotides read TGTGCCAGCAGGGTCCAGCGGGGGGGCACAGATACGCAGTATTTT. Amino acid sequence: CASRVQRGGTDTQYF.

This clonotype was detected many times. The chain uses TRBV4-2 and TRBJ2-2; D remains ambiguous. The ends were cut back, 4 bases at V and 3 bases at J, with 15 bases in the middle. The germline CDR1 and CDR2 sequences are LGHNA and YNFKEQ. The CDR3 has 16 residues. CDR3 loop: CASSPLEGSYTGELFF. Here the CDR3 DNA reads TGTGCCAGCAGCCCTCTAGAAGGCAGCTACACCGGGGAGCTGTTTTTT.

This clonotype was observed at least ten times. The chain is built from TRBV27 and TRBJ1-5; D not resolved. The CDR3 is 13 residues long. The V end lost 5 bases, the J end lost 0 bases, and 5 bases lay between the germline ends. The germline gives CDR1 MNHEY, CDR2 SMNVEV (reference sequence). CDR3 bases: TGTGCCAGCAGTCCTAATAGCAATCAGCCCCAGCATTTT. It specifies CASSPNSNQPQHF.

This clonotype was recorded at least ten times. The V gene is TRBV7-6, the J gene TRBJ2-5; 10 nucleotides align to TRBD1. Germline CDR1 SGHVS, CDR2 FNYEAQ. The CDR3 is 14 residues long. V shed 5 bases and J 4 bases; nucleotides not matched to a gene: 4. Here the CDR3 reads CASSTGTGAETQYF. The CDR3 region has the DNA TGTGCCAGCAGCACCGGGACAGGGGCAGAGACCCAGTACTTC.